One T cell receptor beta chain is described in this entry. This sample stems from a study of shared clonotypes between healthy human individuals. Study in general: Per donor, three plates held CD4 naive cells, three held CD4 memory, two held CD8 naive and one held CD8 memory.

Germline CDR1 reads SGHVS; CDR2 reads FQNEAQ. The CDR3 sequence is 14 residues long. The germline V and J ends were trimmed by 1 base and 3 bases, with 10 bases remaining between them. Terminally differentiated effector memory CD45RA+ cells were excluded from the naive CD8 cells, which were CD45RO-negative and positively selected for CCR7. Every one of the donors was a Caucasian adult that lived in Nashville, Tennessee. Several immunoSEQ 96-well plates shared each subset's DNA, each plate a replicate. Original processing notes: Because ImmunoSEQ provided only junction sequences with no quality scores, the filtering differed. The method was immunoSEQ multiplex PCR; TCRdb's version includes in-frame clones alone and lacks a portion of them. V and J calls plus clone size are reproduced from that table; the DNA served to infer D and trimming. The profile shows over 750,000 clones, roughly 96% of them singletons.

The TCR sequence derives from a man aged 30 to 39 in good health. The sequenced material came from naive CD8+ T cells sorted from blood. The chain recombines TRBV7-8 with TRBJ2-7; no firm D call. The DNA for the CDR3 is TGTGCCAGCAGCTTAGATCGGGTGATCTACGAGCAGTACTTC. Translating gives CASSLDRVIYEQYF.